Listed below are T cell receptor beta chains from one sample, sequenced in a study of blood T cell repertoires in COVID-19. The repertoire was sequenced with immunoSEQ multiplex PCR; TCRdb's copy has only in-frame clones and lacks some. This table has 250,000 or so clones, 87% appearing once. The sample consisted of peripheral blood. Every receptor here comes from a woman between 40 and 55 years old who had recovered from COVID-19. The CDR3 runs from the conserved cysteine through the conserved F or W. Each record gives: J gene, V gene, clone size, CDR3 protein. Not all rows give a size; the values are once, few, many and, for expanded clones, a class.

J gene: TRBJ1-1
V gene: TRBV2
clone size: once
CDR3 protein: CASSGFGGSTEAFF

J gene: TRBJ1-6
V gene: TRBV6-6
clone size: .
CDR3 protein: CASSPGGSPLHF

J gene: TRBJ1-2
V gene: TRBV5-1
clone size: .
CDR3 protein: CASSLYESNYGYTF

J gene: TRBJ2-1
V gene: TRBV12-3/TRBV12-4
clone size: .
CDR3 protein: CASSPSGEQFF

J gene: TRBJ1-2
V gene: TRBV7-9
clone size: .
CDR3 protein: CASSGTGGPSYGYTF

J gene: TRBJ2-2
V gene: TRBV6-4
clone size: .
CDR3 protein: CASSQEGAATGELFF

J gene: TRBJ1-6
V gene: TRBV19
clone size: .
CDR3 protein: CASSRRDTSPLHF

J gene: TRBJ2-7
V gene: TRBV9
clone size: .
CDR3 protein: CASSVGGQGGIYEQYF

J gene: TRBJ1-5
V gene: TRBV25-1
clone size: .
CDR3 protein: CASSLSEGGQPQHF

J gene: TRBJ2-4
V gene: TRBV7-9
clone size: .
CDR3 protein: CALQDGFAKNIQYF

J gene: TRBJ1-2
V gene: TRBV19
clone size: .
CDR3 protein: CASSIDAETLYGYTF

J gene: TRBJ1-6
V gene: TRBV6-2/TRBV6-3
clone size: .
CDR3 protein: CASSADRNSPLHF

J gene: TRBJ2-3
V gene: TRBV7-9
clone size: .
CDR3 protein: CATNKGGPGDTQYF

J gene: TRBJ2-7
V gene: TRBV5-1
clone size: .
CDR3 protein: CASSLRTPYRGGGYEQYF

J gene: TRBJ1-2
V gene: TRBV6-4
clone size: .
CDR3 protein: CASRPPTGEYGYTF

J gene: TRBJ1-3
V gene: TRBV7-9
clone size: few
CDR3 protein: CASRLGDSTLGGNTIYF

J gene: TRBJ2-2
V gene: TRBV7-9
clone size: .
CDR3 protein: CASRRWTGLANTGELFF